This T cell receptor beta chain was identified during a study of blood T cell repertoires in COVID-19. Background on the study: Donors in the United States, Italy and Spain gave samples during acute or convalescent COVID-19.

In the original processing: The authors estimated nucleated cell counts from reference gene primer amplification. Profiling relied on immunoSEQ multiplex PCR, and the TCRdb table lists in-frame clones only, not all of them. The V and J calls and the clone size are those of that table, but D and trimming were determined from the DNA. The sample lists around 340,000 clones, approximately 83% occurring once. Residents of about two dozen US areas, aged about 18 to 89 years, made up the participants. Each participant's cohort was designated according to participant-reported clinical history. The CDR3 runs 15 residues. Germline-derived CDR1 and CDR2 are LGHNA and YSLEER. The ends lost 4 bases at V and 5 bases at J; junction bases unmatched: 3.

The sample comprised PBMCs or T cells enriched from blood (not recorded which). The sequence derives from a woman aged 40-49 years with acute COVID-19. This chain joins TRBV4-3 and TRBJ2-1; TRBD2 agrees at 12 bases. This chain's CDR3 is CASSRLAGENNEQFF. The CDR3 bases are TGCGCCAGCAGCCGACTAGCGGGAGAGAACAATGAGCAGTTCTTC.